This TCR beta chain was observed in a study of shared clonotypes between healthy human individuals. Study observations and caveats: Non-shared clonotypes displayed generation probabilities falling below those of clonotypes present in all four donors.

This table comes from immunoSEQ multiplex PCR, and its TCRdb copy is limited to in-frame clones, with some not included. This sample yields over a million clones, of which 98% are seen a single time; roughly 0.45% belongs to the top ten. Points on this clone: The antigen remains undetermined.

V was clipped by 4 bases and J by 5 bases, with 12 bases between them. The V gene's germline CDR1 is SGHNT and CDR2 YYREEE (reference sequence). The CDR3 runs to 13 residues. The genes are TRBV5-4 and TRBJ2-5; D remains ambiguous. The sequenced material came from naive CD4+ T cells sorted from blood. Subset noted: CD45RA+ positively selected. The sequence was collected from a man under 40 in good health. CDR3 region: CASSPNTGETQYF. Written as DNA, the CDR3 is TGTGCCAGCAGCCCCAACACGGGTGAGACCCAGTACTTC.